A single sample is the source of the 30 T cell receptor beta chains below, sequenced in a study of Ad26.COV2.S vaccination and SARS-CoV-2 variants. The sample's treatment: some 20 received Ad26.COV2.S at low or high dose, single or two shots; about 5 received placebo; per-sample allocation not given. Samples were taken on day 63 after the first vaccine or placebo injection. The data were produced by immunoSEQ multiplex PCR, yet TCRdb's version contains in-frame clones alone and is incomplete. The sample has a few hundred thousand clones; around 86% are singletons. The input for sequencing was peripheral blood, taken in a trial of Ad26.COV2.S vaccine versus placebo. The receptor source for this set is a person between 18 and 65 years old who received the Ad26.COV2.S COVID-19 vaccine or a placebo.

J is TRBJ2-2 and V is TRBV2; D ambiguous. CDR1 and CDR2 from the germline V gene are SNHLY and FYNNEI. CDR3 length: 14 amino acids. V was shortened by 5 bases and J by 2 bases, with 9 bases between the two germline ends. CDR3 sequence reads: CASSLFINTGELFF. The CDR3 nucleotides read TGTGCCAGCAGTCTCTTTATAAACACCGGGGAGCTGTTTTTT.

This chain joins TRBV11-1 and TRBJ2-3; TRBD2 matches 8 bases. CDR1 and CDR2 (germline): SGHAT, FQDESV (reference sequence). Unmatched junction bases numbered 10, after V lost 6 bases and J lost 5 bases. This CDR3 is 15 amino acids long. The DNA of the CDR3 is TGTGCCAGCAGTCCGTCGACGGGGGGGAAAGATACGCAGTATTTT. Protein: CASSPSTGGKDTQYF.

This chain joins TRBV6-5 and TRBJ1-2; D perhaps matches TRBD1 (5 bases). V was clipped by 6 bases and J by 2 bases, with 10 bases between them. CDR1 and CDR2 from the germline V gene are MNHEY and SVGAGI. CDR3 size: 13 residues. This chain's CDR3 is CASSSGRNYGYTF. As DNA, the CDR3 is TGTGCCAGCAGCTCGGGACGGAACTATGGCTACACCTTC.

This clone was observed a single time. The J gene is TRBJ2-7, the V gene TRBV7-2, with D tentatively TRBD2 (5 bases). V lost 5 bases to trimming and J lost 3 bases, with 17 bases between them. This CDR3 contains 15 residues. Germline CDR1 is SGHTA and CDR2 is FQGNSA. CDR3 region: CASSPSTGRLYEQYF. In nucleotides, the CDR3 is TGTGCCAGCAGCCCGTCTACGGGGAGACTCTACGAGCAGTACTTC.

The J gene is TRBJ1-2, the V gene TRBV10-3; tentatively, D is TRBD1 (5 bases). V was cut by 2 bases and J by 11 bases, with 15 bases left in between. Looked up from germline, CDR1 is ENHRY and CDR2 is SYGVKD. CDR3 length: 13 residues. CDR3 region: CAISEGAIVGYTF. CDR3 nucleotide sequence: TGTGCCATCAGTGAGGGGGCTATTGTGGGGTACACCTTC.

The rearrangement uses TRBV30 and TRBJ1-1; the D is unclear. The CDR3 runs 12 residues. Germline CDR1 GTSNPN, CDR2 SVGIG (reference sequence). The ends were cut back, 3 bases at V and 5 bases at J, with 10 bases in the middle. Written as DNA, the CDR3 is TGTGCCTGGAGCCAGACTGATACTGAAGCTTTCTTT. Protein product: CAWSQTDTEAFF.

DNA of the CDR3: TGCGCCAGCCGACCGGTCGGAGGGAACAACGAGCAGTACTTC. Translation: CASRPVGGNNEQYF. The chain has TRBV5-1 and TRBJ2-7, with D maybe TRBD2 (6 bases). Trimming took 7 bases from V and 5 from J, leaving 19 bases between them. The CDR3 length is 14 residues. The germline V gene encodes CDR1 SGHRS and CDR2 YFSETQ.

The V call is TRBV6-5, the J call TRBJ2-3, with a tentative D call TRBD1 (6 bases). The CDR3 sequence is 14 residues long. Between the trimmed V and J ends, which lost 2 bases and 2 bases, there was a span of 8 bases. CDR1 is MNHEY, CDR2 SVGAGI, per germline. CDR3 loop: CASSYRGSTDTQYF. The CDR3 DNA is TGTGCCAGCAGTTACAGGGGGTCCACAGATACGCAGTATTTT.

The chain joins TRBV6-6 to TRBJ2-2, with TRBD1 as a possible D gene (5 bases). Germline V lookup: CDR1 MNHNY, CDR2 SVGAGI (reference sequence). V gave up 2 bases and J gave up 7 bases, with 8 bases separating them. The CDR3 runs to 13 residues. CDR3 sequence reads: CASSYLRGGELFF. CDR3 DNA: TGTGCCAGCAGTTACCTAAGGGGCGGGGAGCTGTTTTTT.

The J gene is TRBJ2-5, the V gene TRBV7-8; D not resolved. Trimming pared 1 base from V and 5 bases from J, leaving 8 bases between. The length of the CDR3 is 13 residues. Germline V CDR1 and CDR2: SGHVS, FQNEAQ. The CDR3 loop reads CASSLGLAETQYF. The CDR3 DNA sequence: TGTGCCAGCAGCTTAGGGCTGGCGGAGACCCAGTACTTC.

The chain combines TRBV12-3 or TRBV12-4 with TRBJ2-1; D could derive from TRBD1 or TRBD2 (5 bases each). V dropped 7 bases and J dropped 0 bases, with 7 bases sitting between them. This CDR3 region has 13 residues. The CDR3 loop is CASTGGSYNEQFF. The CDR3 nucleotides are TGTGCCAGCACTGGGGGCTCCTACAATGAGCAGTTCTTC.

The rearrangement joins TRBV11-2 to TRBJ2-4; D unclear. The CDR3 is 15 residues long. Trimming left V 3 bases short and J 1 base short, with 10 bases between. Looked up from germline, CDR1 is SGHAT and CDR2 is FQNNGV. The CDR3 region is CASSLVRSAKNIQYF. The CDR3 bases are TGTGCCAGCAGCTTGGTACGGAGTGCCAAAAACATTCAGTACTTC.

This clone appeared a single time. The J gene is TRBJ1-5, the V gene TRBV9; D not resolved. The CDR3 length is 15 residues. V lost 0 bases and J 1 base, leaving 8 bases between the germline ends. CDR1 and CDR2 (germline): SGDLS, YYNGEE. CDR3 residues: CASSVDPLSNQPQHF. In DNA form, the CDR3 reads TGTGCCAGCAGCGTAGACCCCCTGAGCAATCAGCCCCAGCATTTT.

The chain joins TRBV30 to TRBJ2-5; no clear D. V shed 2 bases and J shed 0 bases, with 7 bases lying between them. This CDR3 has 13 amino acids. The germline V gene encodes CDR1 GTSNPN and CDR2 SVGIG (reference sequence). The CDR3 nucleotides are TGTGCCTGGAGTACCGGCAACCAAGAGACCCAGTACTTC. It specifies CAWSTGNQETQYF.

The chain employs TRBV3-1 (or the pseudogene TRBV3-2) and TRBJ1-3; no clear D gene. V was clipped by 0 bases and J by 2 bases, with 8 bases between them. This CDR3 is built from 15 residues. CDR1 LGHDT and CDR2 YNNKEL come from the germline V gene (reference sequence). In nucleotides, the CDR3 is TGTGCCAGCAGCCAAGAAAGACTAACTGGAAACACCATATATTTT. This gives the protein CASSQERLTGNTIYF.

The rearrangement links TRBV6-2 or TRBV6-3 to TRBJ1-5; a weak D match, TRBD1 (6 bases). Deletions cut 6 bases from V and 2 bases from J, with 26 bases between. The length of the CDR3 is 19 residues. CDR1 and CDR2 from the germline V gene are MNHEY and SVGEGT. CDR3 sequence: CASSHALQGWGSGNQPQHF. CDR3 in DNA: TGTGCCAGCAGCCACGCCCTACAGGGCTGGGGATCCGGCAATCAGCCCCAGCATTTT.

The chain carries TRBV5-4 and TRBJ1-1, with TRBD1 matching 7 bases. The germline V gene has CDR1 SGHNT and CDR2 YYREEE (reference sequence). The CDR3 extends over 11 amino acids. V trimming: 4 bases; J trimming: 7 bases; junction bases outside the gene matches: 1. CDR3 amino acids: CASSRDSEAFF. CDR3 in DNA: TGTGCCAGCAGCCGGGACAGTGAAGCTTTCTTT.

The chain recombines TRBV7-9 with TRBJ1-2; D uncertain. The CDR3 has 8 amino acids. CDR1 is SEHNR and CDR2 is FQNEAQ in the germline V gene (reference sequence). Trimming removed 5 bases from V and 11 bases from J, with 3 bases in between. CDR3 residues: CASSRYTF. Here the CDR3 DNA reads TGTGCCAGCAGCCGGTACACCTTC.

V and J are TRBV6-2 or TRBV6-3 and TRBJ1-6; D gene unclear. Trimming took 2 bases from V and 2 from J, leaving 7 bases between them. Per the germline V gene, CDR1 is MNHEY and CDR2 is SVGEGT. The CDR3 spans 15 residues. In nucleotides, the CDR3 is TGTGCCAGCAGTTACCCCGGCACCTATAATTCACCCCTCCACTTT. Protein product: CASSYPGTYNSPLHF.

This clone was found many times. V is TRBV2 and J is TRBJ1-6, with 7 bases identical to TRBD1. V was pared by 6 bases and J by 7 bases, with 3 bases of the junction left unmatched. CDR3 size: 13 residues. Germline CDR1 and CDR2: SNHLY and FYNNEI. CDR3 in DNA: TGTGCCAGCAGGGGACAGTCGAATTCACCCCTCCACTTT. Translated, it gives CASRGQSNSPLHF.

This chain links TRBV5-1 with TRBJ2-3; D remains ambiguous. Germline CDR1 and CDR2: SGHRS and YFSETQ. The V end was cut by 7 bases, the J end by 5 bases, with 11 bases between. The CDR3 has 12 amino acids. The CDR3 nucleotides read TGCGCCAGCCAAAGGGTTGGAGATACGCAGTATTTT. Protein: CASQRVGDTQYF.

This rearrangement joins TRBV4-1 to TRBJ2-5; 7 nucleotides agree with TRBD2. Germline V gene data show CDR1 as MGHRA and CDR2 as YSYEKL. The J segment lost 0 bases and the V segment lost 0 bases, leaving 4 bases of the junction unmatched. The CDR3 sequence is 16 residues long. The chain's CDR3 is CASSQDLAAHQETQYF. CDR3 nucleotide sequence: TGCGCCAGCAGCCAAGATCTAGCGGCACACCAAGAGACCCAGTACTTC.

The chain couples TRBV7-2 to TRBJ1-2; 10 positions match TRBD1. V lost 5 bases, J lost 2 bases, and 5 bases stayed unmatched. Germline CDR1 and CDR2: SGHTA and FQGNSA. This CDR3 comprises 15 residues. The CDR3 reads CASSIGDRGNYGYTF. The CDR3 DNA follows: TGTGCCAGCAGCATCGGGGACAGGGGAAACTATGGCTACACCTTC.

V usage is TRBV7-6 and J usage is TRBJ2-5; TRBD2 matches at 8 bases. The trim removed 0 bases at V and 5 bases at J, leaving 11 bases unmatched. Germline values: CDR1 SGHVS, CDR2 FNYEAQ. This CDR3 comprises 17 residues. CDR3 in amino acids: CASSLAVSGALGETQYF. The CDR3 coding sequence is TGTGCCAGCAGCTTAGCGGTTAGCGGGGCCCTGGGGGAGACCCAGTACTTC. Filled out from reference TRBV7-6 and TRBJ2-5, the complete variable domain reads GAGVSQSPRYKVTKRGQDVALRCDPISGHVSLYWYRQALGQGPEFLTYFNYEAQQDKSGLPNDRFSAERPEGSISTLTIQRTEQRDSAMYRCASSLAVSGALGETQYFGPGTRLLVL.

The J gene is TRBJ2-5, the V gene TRBV6-2 or TRBV6-3; D possibly uses TRBD1 or TRBD2 (6 bases each). Germline CDR1 MNHEY, CDR2 SVGEGT. Trimming stripped 7 bases from V and 7 bases from J, with 22 bases between. The CDR3 length is 15 residues. CDR3: CASNPYPRGGGTQYF. Written as DNA, the CDR3 is TGTGCCAGCAACCCCTACCCCAGGGGAGGAGGGACCCAGTACTTC.

The chain links TRBV7-9 to TRBJ1-6; D possibly corresponds to TRBD1 (6 bases). Germline CDR1 reads SEHNR; CDR2 reads FQNEAQ (reference sequence). The CDR3 totals 14 residues. The germline V and J ends were trimmed by 1 base and 7 bases, with 8 bases remaining between them. The CDR3 bases are TGTGCCAGCAGCTTAGATCAGGGGAATTCACCCCTCCACTTT. It is translated as CASSLDQGNSPLHF.

The genes are TRBV19 and TRBJ1-1, with D perhaps TRBD1 (6 bases). V was trimmed by 4 bases and J by 6 bases, leaving 12 bases between them. The V gene's germline CDR1 is LNHDA and CDR2 SQIVND (reference sequence). This CDR3 contains 13 residues. The CDR3 spells CASSKTGRAEAFF. CDR3 coding DNA: TGTGCCAGTAGTAAGACAGGTAGGGCTGAAGCTTTCTTT.

The rearrangement uses TRBV7-2 and TRBJ1-1; TRBD1 aligns across 11 bases. CDR1 and CDR2 (germline): SGHTA, FQGNSA. V gave up 2 bases and J gave up 5 bases; unmatched junction bases: 7. This CDR3 spans 16 amino acids. This CDR3 is CASSLFGQGAGTEAFF. In DNA form, the CDR3 reads TGTGCCAGCAGCTTATTCGGACAGGGGGCCGGGACTGAAGCTTTCTTT.

The chain uses TRBV3-1 (or the pseudogene TRBV3-2) and TRBJ2-1; D is ambiguous. This CDR3 is 12 amino acids long. The V end was cut by 1 base, the J end by 8 bases, with 6 bases between. Germline V CDR1 and CDR2: LGHDT, YNNKEL (reference sequence). The CDR3 is CASSQGRYEQFF. The CDR3 DNA is TGTGCCAGCAGCCAAGGACGGTATGAGCAGTTCTTC.

This clone was counted ten times or more. The chain recombines TRBV12-3 or TRBV12-4 with TRBJ1-5; tentative D call: TRBD1 (6 bases). This CDR3 region has 11 residues. Trimming removed 6 bases at V and 12 bases at J, with 12 bases between. Here the CDR3 reads CASSRGTNQHF. The CDR3 DNA follows: TGTGCCAGCAGCCGTGGGACAAACCAGCATTTT.